A selection of T cell receptor beta chains follows, all from one sample in a study of vaccination and CD4 T cells after COVID-19. TCRdb redid the calling of the PCR reads with MiXCR, one entry per CDR3 protein. In the table there are 12,000 or so distinct CDR3 sequences, approximately 50% of which are singletons. No cognate antigen is known for these TCRs. This specimen consisted of cultured CD4+ T cells from blood, obtained after SARS-CoV-2 vaccination. These receptors were obtained from a human donor with COVID-19. The CDR3 runs from the conserved cysteine through the conserved F or W. The D gene is left open where the match is weak. Some rows have no size entry. The others give once, few or many, or a class for an expanded clone.

j_call d_call clone_size v_call cdr3_aa cdr3_nt
TRBJ1-3 - once TRBV19 CASSPSVGAIYF TGTGCCAGTAGCCCCTCAGTTGGCGCCATATATTTT
TRBJ2-7 - few TRBV15 CATSRDPQRGEQYF TGTGCCACCAGCAGAGATCCCCAGAGGGGCGAGCAGTACTTC
TRBJ1-1 - few TRBV11-3 CASSISNTEAFF TGTGCCAGCAGCATATCTAACACTGAAGCTTTCTTT
TRBJ1-5 - - TRBV6-1 CASSEASGSRGQPQHF TGTGCCAGCAGTGAGGCGTCAGGCTCAAGAGGTCAGCCCCAGCATTTT
TRBJ2-3 - - TRBV20-1 CSAPFPGADTQYF TGCAGTGCTCCATTCCCTGGGGCGGATACGCAGTATTTT
TRBJ2-1 TRBD2 few TRBV2 CASHSSGGAGEQFF TGTGCCAGCCACTCCAGCGGGGGGGCCGGGGAGCAGTTCTTC
TRBJ2-5 - - TRBV7-2 CASSLGGFETQYF TGTGCCAGCAGCTTAGGGGGGTTCGAGACCCAGTACTTC
TRBJ2-3 - - TRBV20-1 CSANADGANTDTQYF TGCAGTGCCAATGCCGACGGGGCGAACACAGATACGCAGTATTTT
TRBJ1-6 TRBD1 - TRBV6-1 CASRQGVVASPLHF TGTGCCAGCAGGCAGGGGGTTGTTGCTTCACCCCTCCACTTT
TRBJ1-5 - few TRBV10-2 CASSGLRQPQHF TGCGCCAGCAGTGGACTTAGACAGCCCCAGCATTTT
TRBJ2-1 - - TRBV14 CASSQELEGYEQFF TGTGCCAGCAGCCAAGAGCTTGAGGGCTATGAGCAGTTCTTC
TRBJ1-6 - few TRBV20-1 CSARDWGMGNSPLHF TGCAGTGCTAGAGATTGGGGCATGGGCAATTCACCCCTCCACTTT
TRBJ1-2 TRBD1 - TRBV2 CASSLTGDGYTF TGTGCCAGCAGTTTGACAGGGGATGGCTACACCTTC
TRBJ1-5 - - TRBV6-5 CASSYSGSNQPQHF TGTGCCAGCAGTTACTCGGGTAGCAATCAGCCCCAGCATTTT
TRBJ1-1 - - TRBV6-1 CASSTRDVGGTKDTEAFF TGTGCCAGCAGTACCCGGGATGTGGGGGGGACAAAGGACACTGAAGCTTTCTTT
TRBJ2-5 - few TRBV6-5 CASSYSEGETQYF TGTGCCAGCAGTTATTCGGAGGGGGAGACCCAGTACTTC
TRBJ1-5 - - TRBV12-3/TRBV12-4 CASSLGLVTGGQPQHF TGTGCCAGCAGTTTAGGGTTAGTAACAGGCGGTCAGCCCCAGCATTTT
TRBJ2-7 - few TRBV15 CATSRDLSIGYEQYF TGTGCCACCAGCAGAGATCTAAGTATCGGTTACGAGCAGTACTTC
TRBJ2-7 TRBD2 - TRBV20-1 CSARDHASGGGVEQYF TGCAGTGCTAGAGATCACGCTAGCGGGGGCGGGGTGGAGCAGTACTTC
TRBJ1-1 TRBD1 few TRBV27 CASSTLGTGRGWTEAFF TGTGCCAGCAGCACGCTTGGGACAGGGAGAGGGTGGACTGAAGCTTTCTTT
TRBJ2-3 - few TRBV11-3 CASSTRDGTDTQYF TGTGCCAGCAGCACCCGGGACGGCACAGATACGCAGTATTTT
TRBJ2-3 - few TRBV7-2 CASSLKYRTSTDTQYF TGTGCCAGCAGCTTAAAGTATCGGACTAGCACAGATACGCAGTATTTT
TRBJ2-2 TRBD2 - TRBV20-1 CSAPTSGGGVTGELFF TGCAGTGCTCCCACATCGGGCGGGGGGGTCACCGGGGAGCTGTTTTTT
TRBJ2-5 TRBD1 - TRBV30 CAWSTGQRGETQYF TGTGCCTGGAGCACGGGACAGAGGGGTGAGACCCAGTACTTC
TRBJ2-3 TRBD2 - TRBV6-1 CASLGTSGARTQYF TGTGCCAGCCTAGGGACTAGCGGGGCCCGGACGCAGTATTTT
TRBJ2-5 TRBD1 - TRBV6-2/TRBV6-3 CASSSGQPTGETQYF TGTGCCAGCAGTTCGGGACAGCCCACGGGGGAGACCCAGTACTTC
TRBJ1-2 - - TRBV5-4 CASRTRDSRTGYTF TGTGCCAGCAGGACGCGGGACTCCCGGACCGGCTACACCTTC
TRBJ2-7 TRBD1 - TRBV29-1 CSARDRGGYEQYF TGCAGCGCAAGGGACAGGGGGGGATACGAGCAGTACTTC
TRBJ1-5 - few TRBV10-3 CAISERGGEDQPQHF TGTGCCATCAGTGAGAGGGGAGGGGAGGACCAGCCCCAGCATTTT
TRBJ1-2 - few TRBV6-1 CASKFGYGYTF TGTGCCAGCAAATTCGGTTATGGCTACACCTTC
TRBJ2-7 - - TRBV20-1 CSARDPDRGAYEQYF TGCAGTGCTAGAGACCCTGATAGGGGGGCCTACGAGCAGTACTTC
TRBJ2-1 - - TRBV6-1 CASSENRVRSYNEQFF TGTGCCAGCAGTGAGAACAGGGTACGGTCCTACAATGAGCAGTTCTTC
TRBJ2-2 TRBD1 - TRBV5-6 CASSFGTGGTGELFF TGTGCCAGCAGCTTTGGGACAGGAGGCACCGGGGAGCTGTTTTTT
TRBJ1-5 - - TRBV6-5 CASSYLTGLPQHF TGTGCCAGCAGTTATCTGACAGGTCTCCCCCAGCATTTT
TRBJ1-2 - - TRBV6-1 CASSEMGSGGYTF TGTGCCAGCAGTGAAATGGGTAGTGGTGGCTACACCTTC
TRBJ2-7 TRBD1 - TRBV6-5 CASSLGTVGEQYF TGTGCCAGCAGTTTAGGGACAGTGGGGGAGCAGTACTTC
TRBJ2-5 - - TRBV30 CAWTSGQETQYF TGTGCCTGGACGAGCGGGCAAGAGACCCAGTACTTC
TRBJ1-2 - - TRBV4-2 CASSQDTVDTSYTF TGTGCCAGCAGCCAAGATACTGTGGACACGAGCTACACCTTC
TRBJ1-3 - - TRBV6-1 CASNSPGSGNTIYF TGTGCCAGCAACTCCCCGGGCTCTGGAAACACCATATATTTT
TRBJ1-6 - once TRBV5-8 CASSRTNSYNSPLHF TGTGCCAGCAGCAGAACAAACTCCTATAATTCACCCCTCCACTTT
TRBJ2-3 TRBD1 - TRBV19 CASSSTGENTQYF TGTGCCAGTAGTTCCACAGGGGAGAATACGCAGTATTTT
TRBJ1-1 - - TRBV20-1 CSAYWVDLNTEAFF TGCAGTGCCTACTGGGTGGACTTGAACACTGAAGCTTTCTTT
TRBJ1-3 - - TRBV6-1 CASSEVSSGAGNTIYF TGTGCCAGCAGTGAAGTATCGTCAGGGGCAGGAAACACCATATATTTT
TRBJ1-3 - - TRBV6-5 CASSYSGPGLAGNTIYF TGTGCCAGCAGTTACTCGGGCCCAGGATTAGCTGGAAACACCATATATTTT
TRBJ2-2 TRBD1 - TRBV29-1 CSVEAGQGFTGELFF TGCAGCGTTGAAGCGGGACAGGGGTTCACCGGGGAGCTGTTTTTT
TRBJ1-1 TRBD1 - TRBV7-2 CASSLDTGVTEAFF TGTGCCAGCAGCTTAGATACAGGGGTCACTGAAGCTTTCTTT
TRBJ2-7 TRBD2 - TRBV20-1 CSARFGSGGYPYEQYF TGCAGTGCTCGGTTTGGGTCCGGGGGGTACCCCTACGAGCAGTACTTC
TRBJ1-5 - medium-sized TRBV20-1 CSARAPDRSNQPQHF TGCAGTGCTAGAGCCCCTGACAGGAGCAATCAGCCCCAGCATTTT
TRBJ2-1 - few TRBV7-9 CASSLSQAQSWDEQFF TGTGCCAGCAGCTTGTCCCAGGCTCAGAGTTGGGATGAGCAGTTCTTC
TRBJ1-1 TRBD1 few TRBV20-1 CSARDQRQGNTEAFF TGCAGTGCTAGAGATCAGAGACAGGGGAACACTGAAGCTTTCTTT
TRBJ1-1 - - TRBV11-2 CASSLGRATEAFF TGTGCCAGCAGCTTAGGCAGGGCAACTGAAGCTTTCTTT
TRBJ2-7 - - TRBV19 CASSMGGLGYEQYF TGTGCCAGTAGTATGGGGGGACTGGGCTACGAGCAGTACTTC
TRBJ1-2 - - TRBV28 CASSSGQRRGYGYTF TGTGCCAGCAGTTCCGGACAAAGAAGGGGCTATGGCTACACCTTC